This TCR beta chain emerged from a study of T cell clones after liver transplantation. Overall study: Liver transplant recipients had immunosuppression withdrawal attempted within 2 years.

TCRdb's copy holds only in-frame clones and misses some; the assay was immunoSEQ multiplex PCR. The sample has approximately 51,000 clones, about 69% seen once. On this clone itself: Its matching antigen is unknown.

Germline V lookup: CDR1 MNHEY, CDR2 SVGAGI. This CDR3 comprises 13 residues. The trim removed 5 bases at V and 7 bases at J, leaving 2 bases unmatched. General study points: A significant post-transplant drop in circulating graft-donor-reactive CD4 TCRbeta sequences occurred in most of the 8 subjects.

The chain carries TRBV6-5 and TRBJ1-5; 10 nucleotides align to TRBD1. Here the sequenced sample was CD4+ T cells from blood, taken about 56 months after liver transplant. This TCR derives from a human patient who received a liver transplant. A share of the T cells may be of graft donor origin. CDR3 DNA: TGTGCCAGCAGTCGACAGGGGGCACAGCCCCAGCATTTT. As protein: CASSRQGAQPQHF.